The entry that follows covers one T cell receptor (beta chain) sequence. Its matching antigen is unknown. The method was immunoSEQ multiplex PCR; TCRdb's version includes in-frame clones alone and lacks a portion of them. The data show 300,000 to 450,000 clones, with 70% to 90% seen just once and 0.8% to 0.85% held by the top ten. The CDR3 sequence is 17 residues long. With 0 bases removed from V and 5 bases from J, the gap between germline ends came to 15 bases. Germline V gene lookup returns CDR1 SGDLS and CDR2 YYNGEE. Donors were drawn from the approximately 120-subject validation cohort, separate from the approximately 700-subject first cohort. This specimen comes from a study of cytomegalovirus exposure and HLA in healthy donors. Study-wide points: It was reportedly the case that the classifier diagnosed cytomegalovirus status with high specificity and sensitivity. The study recorded 164 TCR beta chains that were cytomegalovirus-associated. Researchers reported that a few CMV-associated chains were confirmed in vitro as CMV antigen-specific.

Sequences were obtained from PBMCs. V gene TRBV9 combines with J gene TRBJ1-6, with D unresolved. This sequence was found in a woman aged 18-29 years in good health and CMV-seronegative. CDR3 in amino acids: CASSVGGGRADNSPLHF. In DNA form, the CDR3 reads TGTGCCAGCAGCGTAGGGGGAGGGCGGGCCGATAATTCACCCCTCCACTTT. Supplemented by reference TRBV9 and TRBJ1-6, the full variable domain reads DSGVTQTPKHLITATGQRVTLRCSPRSGDLSVYWYQQSLDQGLQFLIQYYNGEERAKGNILERFSAQQFPDLHSELNLSSLELGDSALYFCASSVGGGRADNSPLHFGNGTRLTVT.